This paragraph reports one T cell receptor beta chain. The sample originates from a study of Ad26.COV2.S vaccination and SARS-CoV-2 variants. The CDR3 spans 15 residues. Germline V gene lookup returns CDR1 MNHNS and CDR2 SASEGT. The V end lost 4 bases, the J end lost 7 bases, and 17 bases lay between the germline ends. Measured with immunoSEQ multiplex PCR; TCRdb has only the in-frame clones, and not every one. The sample shows about 350,000 clones, roughly 84% of them seen only once. Treatment: roughly 20 received Ad26.COV2.S at low or high dose, single or two shots; five or six received placebo; per-sample allocation not given. Day 63 after the first vaccine or placebo injection was the time point for sampling.

Specimen: peripheral blood, collected in a trial of Ad26.COV2.S vaccine versus placebo. The source of this sequence is a person aged 18-60 years who received the Ad26.COV2.S COVID-19 vaccine or a placebo. The chain is built from TRBV6-1 and TRBJ2-1; D remains ambiguous. CDR3 sequence: CASSVASLVVNEQFF. CDR3 nucleotides: TGTGCCAGCAGTGTAGCTAGTTTGGTGGTTAATGAGCAGTTCTTC.